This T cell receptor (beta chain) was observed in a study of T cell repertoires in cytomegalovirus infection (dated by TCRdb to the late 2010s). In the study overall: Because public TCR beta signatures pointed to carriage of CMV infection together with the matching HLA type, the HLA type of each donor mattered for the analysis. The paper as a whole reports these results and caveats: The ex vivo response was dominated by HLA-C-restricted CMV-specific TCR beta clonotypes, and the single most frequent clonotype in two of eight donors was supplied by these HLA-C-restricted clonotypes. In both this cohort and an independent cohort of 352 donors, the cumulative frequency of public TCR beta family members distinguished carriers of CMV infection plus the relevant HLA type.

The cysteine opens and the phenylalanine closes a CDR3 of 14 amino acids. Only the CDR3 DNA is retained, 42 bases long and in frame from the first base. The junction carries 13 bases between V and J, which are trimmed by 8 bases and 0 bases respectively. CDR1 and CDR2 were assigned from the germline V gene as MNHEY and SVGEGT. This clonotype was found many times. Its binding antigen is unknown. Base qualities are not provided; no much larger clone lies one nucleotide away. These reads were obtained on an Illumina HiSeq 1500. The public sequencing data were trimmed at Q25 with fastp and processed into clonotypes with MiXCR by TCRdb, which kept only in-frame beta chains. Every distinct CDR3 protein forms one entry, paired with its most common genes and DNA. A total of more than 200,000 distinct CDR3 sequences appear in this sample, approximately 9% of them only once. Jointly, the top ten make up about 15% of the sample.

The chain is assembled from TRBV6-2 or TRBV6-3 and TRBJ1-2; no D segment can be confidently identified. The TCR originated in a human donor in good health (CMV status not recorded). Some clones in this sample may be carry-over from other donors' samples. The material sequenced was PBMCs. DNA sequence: TGTGCCAGCTCCAGTAGAGGATCTAACTATGGCTACACCTTC. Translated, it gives CASSSRGSNYGYTF.